The 27 T cell receptor beta chains presented below share a single source sample, sequenced in a study of spatial heterogeneity in lung cancer. Indicated time point: sample taken at primary tumor resection. TCRdb recomputed calls from the 5' RACE reads with MiXCR, one row per CDR3 protein. The data hold some 40,000 distinct CDR3 sequences, with just over 3% observed a single time. The source was normal lung tissue next to the tumor, collected at surgery. Every receptor here comes from a male donor with early-stage non-small cell lung cancer.

This clonotype has a count of ten or more. The chain couples TRBV7-9 to TRBJ1-6; no firm D call. Looked up from germline, CDR1 is SEHNR and CDR2 is FQNEAQ (reference sequence). The V end was cut by 0 bases, the J end by 14 bases, with 11 bases between. The CDR3 contains 13 residues. Here the CDR3 reads CASSLARLRALHF. CDR3 nucleotide sequence: TGTGCCAGCAGCTTAGCCCGCCTTCGGGCCCTCCACTTT.

There are many counts of this clonotype. The J gene is TRBJ2-1, the V gene TRBV14; D gene ambiguous. The CDR3 consists of 14 residues. CDR1 is SGHDN, CDR2 FVKESK, per germline. Trimming stripped 0 bases from V and 7 bases from J, with 10 bases between. The CDR3 region has the DNA TGTGCCAGCAGCCAAGATCTTAGTCGGAATGAGCAGTTCTTC. Translated: CASSQDLSRNEQFF. The entire variable domain, with the rest obtained from reference TRBV14 and TRBJ2-1, is as follows: EAGVTQFPSHSVIEKGQTVTLRCDPISGHDNLYWYRRVMGKEIKFLLHFVKESKQDESGMPNNRFLAERTGGTYSTLKVQPAELEDSGVYFCASSQDLSRNEQFFGPGTRLTVL.

Many counts were recorded for this clonotype. The chain employs TRBV18 and TRBJ1-3; D is undetermined. Per the germline V gene, CDR1 is KGHSH and CDR2 is LQKENI. This CDR3 spans 14 amino acids. With 7 bases removed from V and 0 bases from J, the gap between germline ends came to 10 bases. The CDR3 DNA follows: TGTGCCAGCTTGAGAGCTGACTCTGGAAACACCATATATTTT. Translating gives CASLRADSGNTIYF.

This clonotype was found many times. The CDR3 DNA is TGCGCCAGCAGCGAGGGACAGGGAAATCAGCCCCAGCATTTT. It codes for CASSEGQGNQPQHF. V and J are TRBV5-1 and TRBJ1-5; 9 bases agree with TRBD1. The CDR3 length is 14 residues. Germline-derived CDR1 and CDR2 are SGHRS and YFSETQ. V gave up 4 bases and J gave up 4 bases; unmatched junction bases: 3.

The table lists this clonotype with many counts. The CDR3 sequence: CASSLGGSGELFF. The CDR3 nucleotides are TGTGCCAGCAGTTTAGGGGGTTCGGGGGAGCTGTTTTTT. The chain links TRBV12-3 or TRBV12-4 to TRBJ2-2, with D unclear. The CDR3 runs to 13 residues. V shed 1 base and J shed 8 bases, with 8 bases lying between them.

There are many counts of this clonotype. This rearrangement joins TRBV6-6 to TRBJ1-2; possibly TRBD1 for D (6 bases). The CDR3 extends over 12 amino acids. Germline CDR1 and CDR2: MNHNY and SVGAGI (reference sequence). Trimming took 10 bases from V and 3 from J, leaving 12 bases between them. DNA of the CDR3: TGTGCCAATCAGGGGAGGGACTATGGCTACACCTTC. Translated: CANQGRDYGYTF.

V and J are TRBV20-1 and TRBJ1-6; TRBD1 matches at 9 bases. With V trimmed by 3 bases and J by 4 bases, 7 bases remained unmatched. This CDR3 is 16 amino acids long. CDR1 and CDR2 from the germline V gene are DFQATT and SNEGSKA (reference sequence). The CDR3 protein is CSASPTGGNYNSPLHF. In DNA, the CDR3 is TGCAGTGCTAGCCCGACAGGGGGGAATTATAATTCACCCCTCCACTTT.

This clonotype has more than one count but fewer than ten. The chain combines TRBV12-3 or TRBV12-4 with TRBJ1-4; no firm D call. CDR3 length equals 15 residues. The V and J ends lost 0 bases and 5 bases respectively, with 10 bases between them. This CDR3 reads CASSLAGGGNEKLFF. The CDR3 DNA sequence: TGTGCCAGCAGTTTAGCGGGAGGAGGGAATGAAAAACTGTTTTTT.

This clonotype occurred many times. The chain employs TRBV20-1 and TRBJ1-5; 12 bases line up with TRBD1. The V gene's germline CDR1 is DFQATT and CDR2 SNEGSKA (reference sequence). V dropped 5 bases and J dropped 4; count of bases not matched to a gene: 9. The CDR3 is 16 residues long. DNA of the CDR3: TGCAGTGCTGGAGGGGGGACAGGGGGCAGAAATCAGCCCCAGCATTTT. Translated: CSAGGGTGGRNQPQHF.

This clonotype was counted between two and nine times. The genes are TRBV29-1 and TRBJ2-3; 9 nucleotides align to TRBD1. V shed 3 bases, J shed 6 bases, and the junction held 4 bases outside the gene matches. This CDR3 region has 13 residues. Per the germline V gene, CDR1 is SQVTM and CDR2 is ANQGSEA. CDR3 sequence: CSVDYRGPDTQYF. CDR3 DNA: TGCAGCGTTGACTACAGGGGGCCGGATACGCAGTATTTT.

This clonotype was seen repeatedly, ten times or more. V and J are TRBV27 and TRBJ1-6; possible D gene TRBD1, 5 bases. This CDR3 region has 15 residues. V dropped 5 bases and J dropped 4 bases, with 12 bases sitting between them. In germline, CDR1 is MNHEY, CDR2 SMNVEV (reference sequence). The CDR3 sequence is CASSPSGGYNSPLHF. CDR3 DNA sequence: TGTGCCAGCAGTCCATCCGGGGGTTATAATTCACCCCTCCACTTT.

The table lists this clonotype with many counts. The genes are TRBV14 and TRBJ1-1, with TRBD1 matching 8 bases. The CDR3 runs to 14 residues. Germline CDR1 is SGHDN and CDR2 is FVKESK. V shed 4 bases, J shed 4 bases, and the junction held 5 bases outside the gene matches. The CDR3 nucleotides are TGTGCCAGCAGCCCGGACAGGGAGGGCACTGAAGCTTTCTTT. Amino acids: CASSPDREGTEAFF.

This clonotype was seen at least ten times. This chain uses TRBV20-1 with TRBJ2-3; TRBD2 might be the D (6 bases). This CDR3 is built from 15 residues. With 3 bases removed from V and 0 bases from J, the gap between germline ends came to 13 bases. CDR1 and CDR2 (germline): DFQATT, SNEGSKA (reference sequence). CDR3 sequence: CSASRGISSTDTQYF. The CDR3 DNA sequence: TGCAGTGCTAGTCGCGGGATCTCTAGCACAGATACGCAGTATTTT.

At least ten counts were recorded for this clonotype. V and J are TRBV6-5 and TRBJ1-3; TRBD1 is a possible D gene (6 bases). The CDR3 runs to 14 residues. V was cut by 5 bases and J by 1 base, with 9 bases left in between. Per the germline V gene, CDR1 is MNHEY and CDR2 is SVGAGI. The CDR3 DNA sequence: TGTGCCAGCAGTCCAGGGGCGTCTGGAAACACCATATATTTT. It yields the protein CASSPGASGNTIYF.

Concerning this clonotype itself: A much larger clone lies one base from this, so it may be a read error. This chain uses TRBV6-5 with TRBJ2-2; the D is unclear. CDR3 size: 15 residues. Germline CDR1 and CDR2: MNHEY and SVGAGI. DNA for the CDR3: TGTGCCAGCAGGTACTCCCGGTGGGGCACCGGGGAGCTGTTTTTT. Translated, it gives CASRYSRWGTGELFF.

This clonotype was counted ten times or more. CDR3 region: CAGGSMDEQFF. CDR3 coding DNA: TGTGCCGGTGGTAGCATGGATGAGCAGTTCTTC. V and J are TRBV30 and TRBJ2-1; D gene uncertain. The germline CDR1 and CDR2 sequences are GTSNPN and SVGIG (reference sequence). This CDR3 is 11 amino acids long. Trimming removed 8 bases from V and 8 bases from J, with 13 bases in between. The full variable domain, completed using reference TRBV30 and TRBJ2-1, is SQTIHQWPATLVQPVGSPLSLECTVEGTSNPNLYWYRQAAGRGLQLLFYSVGIGQISSEVPQNLSASRPQDRQFILSSKKLLLSDSGFYLCAGGSMDEQFFGPGTRLTVL.

There are many counts of this clonotype. The chain couples TRBV18 to TRBJ1-5; D might be TRBD1 (5 bases). The CDR3 totals 15 residues. The V gene lost 2 bases and the J gene lost 4 bases, with 12 bases spanning the gap. In germline, CDR1 is KGHSH, CDR2 LQKENI. The CDR3 is CASSPGRGGNQPQHF. The DNA for the CDR3 is TGTGCCAGCTCACCAGGGAGGGGCGGGAATCAGCCCCAGCATTTT. Drawing the rest from reference TRBV18 and TRBJ1-5, the complete variable domain is NAGVMQNPRHLVRRRGQEARLRCSPMKGHSHVYWYRQLPEEGLKFMVYLQKENIIDESGMPKERFSAEFPKEGPSILRIQQVVRGDSAAYFCASSPGRGGNQPQHFGDGTRLSIL.

This clonotype occurred many times. This chain uses TRBV11-2 with TRBJ2-3, with D possibly called TRBD1 or TRBD2 (5 bases each). The CDR3 has 14 amino acids. CDR1 is SGHAT, CDR2 FQNNGV, per germline. V was cut by 0 bases and J by 9 bases, with 13 bases left in between. CDR3 coding DNA: TGTGCCAGCAGCTTAGATCGGTGGGGGAAAACGCAGTATTTT. It encodes CASSLDRWGKTQYF. Using reference TRBV11-2 and TRBJ2-3 for the parts outside the CDR3, the full variable domain is EAGVAQSPRYKIIEKRQSVAFWCNPISGHATLYWYQQILGQGPKLLIQFQNNGVVDDSQLPKDRFSAERLKGVDSTLKIQPAKLEDSAVYLCASSLDRWGKTQYFGPGTRLTVL.

This clonotype was seen ten or more times. The chain uses TRBV5-1 and TRBJ1-2, with D perhaps TRBD1 (5 bases). CDR1 and CDR2 (germline): SGHRS, YFSETQ. Trimming took off 3 bases at V and 6 bases at J, with 15 bases between the two ends. The CDR3 contains 14 residues. CDR3 in amino acids: CASSSHGGVDGYTF. In DNA form, the CDR3 reads TGCGCCAGCAGCTCTCACGGGGGAGTGGATGGCTACACCTTC.

The table lists this clonotype with many counts. J is TRBJ2-3 and V is TRBV6-1; 7 positions agree with TRBD1. From germline, CDR1 is MNHNS and CDR2 SASEGT. There are 16 residues in the CDR3. The ends lost 3 bases at V and 6 bases at J; junction bases unmatched: 12. In nucleotides, the CDR3 is TGTGCCAGCAGTGACTCCAGGGGGTCCCTGAAGGATACGCAGTATTTT. This sequence encodes CASSDSRGSLKDTQYF.

In this sample, this clonotype turned up many times. CDR3 protein: CASSPRDGVSRETYGYTF. CDR3 DNA sequence: TGTGCCAGCAGCCCTAGGGATGGGGTCTCTCGAGAAACCTATGGCTACACCTTC. The chain joins TRBV7-9 to TRBJ1-2; D remains ambiguous. Germline CDR1 is SEHNR and CDR2 is FQNEAQ (reference sequence). The CDR3 extends over 18 amino acids. V was cut by 5 bases and J by 4 bases, with 26 bases left in between.

The sample holds a few counts of this clonotype. The rearrangement joins TRBV3-1 to TRBJ1-2, with D possibly matching TRBD1 (6 bases). The CDR3 sequence is 14 residues long. V lost 0 bases, J lost 7 bases, and 12 bases lay in between. Germline-derived CDR1 and CDR2 are LGHDT and YNNKEL (reference sequence). In DNA, the CDR3 is TGTGCCAGCAGCCAAGATTTGGACAGCGCTGGCTACACCTTC. This encodes CASSQDLDSAGYTF.

In this sample, this clonotype turned up many times. This chain connects TRBV5-4 to TRBJ2-1; the match to TRBD2 covers 7 bases. The V gene's germline CDR1 is SGHNT and CDR2 YYREEE (reference sequence). V shed 3 bases and J 2 bases; nucleotides not matched to a gene: 5. CDR3 length equals 15 residues. CDR3 protein: CASSSASGPYNEQFF. For the CDR3, the DNA is TGTGCCAGCAGCTCGGCTAGCGGACCCTACAATGAGCAGTTCTTC.

The sample holds many counts of this clonotype. V usage is TRBV12-3 or TRBV12-4 and J usage is TRBJ1-1; 8 bases line up with TRBD1. This CDR3 has 13 amino acids. With V trimmed by 6 bases and J by 4 bases, 4 bases remained unmatched. The CDR3 DNA is TGTGCCAGCAGCAGACAGGGGCTCACTGAAGCTTTCTTT. This encodes CASSRQGLTEAFF.

In this sample, this clonotype turned up many times. The genes are TRBV20-1 and TRBJ2-7; tentative D call: TRBD1 (6 bases). V was cut by 4 bases and J by 4 bases, with 11 bases left in between. The CDR3 is 12 amino acids. Germline-derived CDR1 and CDR2 are DFQATT and SNEGSKA (reference sequence). The CDR3, as DNA: TGCAGTGCTAAACTAACAGGGTACGAGCAGTACTTC. Translation: CSAKLTGYEQYF.

The J gene is TRBJ1-2, the V gene TRBV12-3 or TRBV12-4; 7 bases are shared with TRBD1. The CDR3 extends over 15 amino acids. The junction had 11 bases not matched to a gene; V was cut back by 6 bases and J by 4 bases. The CDR3 reads CASSPTGDYGYGYTF. The CDR3 DNA sequence: TGTGCCAGCAGCCCAACAGGGGACTACGGCTATGGCTACACCTTC.

This clonotype came up many times. This chain connects TRBV11-2 to TRBJ2-7, with D possibly being TRBD1 (5 bases). The germline V gene encodes CDR1 SGHAT and CDR2 FQNNGV. This CDR3 region has 13 residues. V gave up 5 bases and J gave up 9 bases, with 17 bases separating them. The CDR3 loop reads CASSPDTVTRQYF. The CDR3 nucleotides read TGTGCCAGCAGCCCGGACACCGTTACGAGGCAGTACTTC.